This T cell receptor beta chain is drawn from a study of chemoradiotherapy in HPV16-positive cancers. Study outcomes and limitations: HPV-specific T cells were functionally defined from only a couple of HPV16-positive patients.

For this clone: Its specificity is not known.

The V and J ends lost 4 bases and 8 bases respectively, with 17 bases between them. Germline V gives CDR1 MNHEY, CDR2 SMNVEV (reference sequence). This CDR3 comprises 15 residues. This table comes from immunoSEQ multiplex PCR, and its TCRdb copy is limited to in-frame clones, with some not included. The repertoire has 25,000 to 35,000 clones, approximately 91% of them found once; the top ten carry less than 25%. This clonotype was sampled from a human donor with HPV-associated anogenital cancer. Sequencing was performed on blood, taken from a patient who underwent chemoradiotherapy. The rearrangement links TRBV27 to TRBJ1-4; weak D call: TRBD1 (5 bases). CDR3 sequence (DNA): TGTGCCAGCAGTTCGTTTGGTGGGACTCTCGAAAAACTGTTTTTT. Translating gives CASSSFGGTLEKLFF.